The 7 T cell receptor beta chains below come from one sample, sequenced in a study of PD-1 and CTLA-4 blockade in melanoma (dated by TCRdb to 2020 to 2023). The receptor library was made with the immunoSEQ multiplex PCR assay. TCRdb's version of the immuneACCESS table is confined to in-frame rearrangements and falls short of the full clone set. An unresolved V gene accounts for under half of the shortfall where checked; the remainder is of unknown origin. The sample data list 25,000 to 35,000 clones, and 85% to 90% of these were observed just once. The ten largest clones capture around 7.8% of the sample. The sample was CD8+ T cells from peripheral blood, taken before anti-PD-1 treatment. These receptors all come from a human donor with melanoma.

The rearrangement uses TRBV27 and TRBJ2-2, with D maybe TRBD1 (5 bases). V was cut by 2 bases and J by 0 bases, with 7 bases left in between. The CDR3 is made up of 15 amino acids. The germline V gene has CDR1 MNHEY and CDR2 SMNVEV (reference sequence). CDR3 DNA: TGTGCCAGCAGTTTAGACAGCGCGAACACCGGGGAGCTGTTTTTT. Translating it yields CASSLDSANTGELFF.

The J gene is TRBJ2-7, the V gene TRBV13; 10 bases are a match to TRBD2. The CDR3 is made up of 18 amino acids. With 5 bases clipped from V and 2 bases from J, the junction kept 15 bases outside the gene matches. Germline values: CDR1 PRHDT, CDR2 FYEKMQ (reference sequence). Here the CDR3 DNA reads TGTGCCAGCAGCCCCGAAGCGGGAGGGAACCCCGAAACCTACGAGCAGTACTTC. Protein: CASSPEAGGNPETYEQYF.

The CDR3 is CASSSDMDLEKLFF. The CDR3 DNA sequence: TGTGCCAGCAGCTCGGACATGGACTTAGAAAAACTGTTTTTT. The chain is built from TRBV7-8 and TRBJ1-4; TRBD1 is a possible D gene (5 bases). This CDR3 has 14 amino acids. Germline values: CDR1 SGHVS, CDR2 FQNEAQ. The V gene lost 4 bases and the J gene lost 8 bases, with 14 bases spanning the gap. The entire variable domain, with the rest obtained from reference TRBV7-8 and TRBJ1-4, is as follows: GAGVSQSPRYKVAKRGQDVALRCDPISGHVSLFWYQQALGQGPEFLTYFQNEAQLDKSGLPSDRFFAERPEGSVSTLKIQRTQQEDSAVYLCASSSDMDLEKLFFGSGTQLSVL.

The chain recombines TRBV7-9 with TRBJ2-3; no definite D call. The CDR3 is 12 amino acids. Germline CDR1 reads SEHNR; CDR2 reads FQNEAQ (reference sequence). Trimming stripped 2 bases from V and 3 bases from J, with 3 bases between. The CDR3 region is CASSLLTDTQYF. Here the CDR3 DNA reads TGTGCCAGCAGCTTACTAACAGATACGCAGTATTTT.

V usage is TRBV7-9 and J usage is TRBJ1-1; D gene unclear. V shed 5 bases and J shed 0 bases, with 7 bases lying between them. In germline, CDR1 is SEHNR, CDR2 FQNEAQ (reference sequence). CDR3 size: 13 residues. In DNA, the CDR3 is TGTGCCAGCAGCGGAGGGATGAACACTGAAGCTTTCTTT. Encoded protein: CASSGGMNTEAFF.

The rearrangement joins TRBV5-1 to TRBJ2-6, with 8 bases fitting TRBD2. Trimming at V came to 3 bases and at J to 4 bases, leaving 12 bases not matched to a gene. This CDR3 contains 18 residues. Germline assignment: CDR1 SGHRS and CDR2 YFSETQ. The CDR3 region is CASSSGGNRASGANVLTF. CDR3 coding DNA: TGCGCCAGCAGCTCGGGAGGGAACAGGGCGTCCGGGGCCAACGTCCTGACTTTC.

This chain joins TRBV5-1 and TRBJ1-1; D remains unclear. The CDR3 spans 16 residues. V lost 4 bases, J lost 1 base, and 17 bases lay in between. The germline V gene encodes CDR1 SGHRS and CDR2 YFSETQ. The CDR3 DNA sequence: TGCGCCAGCAGCCATTGGGCGAACACTGAGAACACTGAAGCTTTCTTT. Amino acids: CASSHWANTENTEAFF.